This section outlines one T cell receptor beta chain sequence together with its context. In its sample, this clonotype was seen a few times. What antigen it recognizes has not been identified. No much larger clone is present one base from it, and per-base qualities are unavailable. Ophthalmopathy patients had moderately to severely active disease, Clinical Activity Score of at least 3, NOSPECS grade of at least 4, and disease duration under 3 months. Anyone with other autoimmune diseases, uncontrolled infections, pregnancy or lactation was excluded from the study. Diagnosis was based on clinical symptoms, serum thyroxine, TRAb, thyroid ultrasound and orbital computed tomography. Ficoll-Paque density gradient centrifugation was used to isolate PBMCs from around 10 ml of fresh peripheral blood. Total RNA was extracted with Trizol reagent and quality-checked on an Agilent 2100 Bioanalyzer. For repertoire sequencing, TCR beta CDR3 regions were amplified from RNA transcripts. A first-round RT-PCR used HTBI primers with the Qiagen OneStep RT-PCR kit, followed by a second-round multiplex PCR, size selection and purification. Libraries were sequenced on an Illumina HiSeq2000 using paired-end 100 bp reads. The paper's processing steps were these. SOAPnuke was used to process the reads, throwing out any read that had adapters, had uncalled bases, had a mean Phred below 15, or lacked an exact constant-primer or identifier match. COPE v1.2.5 was used to merge high-quality paired reads. Clonotypes were defined as unique nucleotide sequences and were aligned to IMGT TRB V, D and J references using MiTCR v1.1. Analysis was restricted to V-J combinations with a frequency above 0.0001, which covered roughly 99% of repertoires. For each V-J combination, a TCR clonal expansion and chaos score was defined as the ratio of F50 clonal expansion to chaos observed in the TCRdist matrix. Welch's t-statistics and random forest were used to reduce the features to roughly 14 V-J combinations, which were then used as input to a naive Bayes classifier. Thyroid-blood repertoire similarity was quantified with the Morisita-Horn index. TCRdb cleaned the public reads at Q25 with fastp, built clones with MiXCR and kept in-frame beta chains. Rows merge per CDR3 protein into single entries with the most common DNA and genes. The V and J calls and clone size come from TCRdb's table, not from the authors' own analysis. A total of about 740,000 distinct CDR3 sequences appear in this sample, roughly two fifths of them only once. About 40% of the sample belongs to the ten largest clones.

The cysteine opens and the phenylalanine closes a CDR3 of 14 amino acids. CDR3 DNA only is kept here, 42 bases in frame from base 1. Trimming removed 0 bases from V and 3 bases from J; the gene matches leave 2 bases unexplained. CDR1 and CDR2, per the germline V gene, are SGHRS and YFSETQ. The sample belongs to a study of Graves' ophthalmopathy and Graves' hyperthyroidism (dated 2018 in TCRdb). In the study overall: Peripheral blood was collected at initial diagnosis, before any treatment. The study used signatures of the TCR beta repertoire to tell Graves' ophthalmopathy apart from Graves' hyperthyroidism and to predict which patients would progress to ophthalmopathy. In total, approximately 130 blood samples were TCR-sequenced: 43 ophthalmopathy, some 75 hyperthyroidism and roughly 17 hyperthyroidism-to-ophthalmopathy patients. To explore V-J signatures that distinguish ophthalmopathy from hyperthyroidism, a discovery set of 95 to 100 patients was enrolled, made up of around 40 with ophthalmopathy and 57 with stable hyperthyroidism. An independent validation cohort was composed of 18 hyperthyroidism patients and more than 15 patients who later progressed from hyperthyroidism to ophthalmopathy. In five to seven hyperthyroidism patients, the T-cell repertoire of thyroid tissue was compared with the T-cell repertoire of blood. Following sampling, methimazole starting at 30 mg daily was administered to hyperthyroidism patients, and high-dose intravenous methylprednisolone was administered to ophthalmopathy patients.

Paper-wide results and their limitations: Sample size was not statistically predetermined, and group allocation was not concealed from the investigators. Ophthalmopathy was separated from stable hyperthyroidism by the 13-signature model with about 85% sensitivity and around 81% specificity in cross-validation and with 80%/75% in the test set. In validation, the model predicted ophthalmopathy progression with 55% to 71% sensitivity and approximately 78% specificity; 12 predicted patients were CT-confirmed with GO in a median of approximately 6.5 months. Most expanded thyroid clonotypes with a frequency above 0.001 also appeared in blood, which suggests that blood repertoires may reflect the immune response in the thyroid.

Here the chain combines TRBV5-1 and TRBJ2-7; the central 8 bases match TRBD1. This TCR was recovered from an adult man with Graves' ophthalmopathy. The sequencing input was peripheral blood. The CDR3 sequence is CASSLEGTGYEQYF. The DNA reads TGCGCCAGCAGCTTGGAGGGGACAGGCTACGAGCAGTACTTC.